A single sample is the source of the 7 T cell receptor beta chains below, sequenced in a study of T-cell memory formation after mild COVID-19. TCRdb redid the calling of the 5' RACE reads with MiXCR, one entry per CDR3 protein. The repertoire holds 120,000 to 150,000 distinct CDR3 sequences, with approximately 21% as singletons. The sequenced sample was PBMCs or a T cell subset sorted from them (not recorded which). The receptor set was obtained from an adult woman who had mild COVID-19 (a few samples of this study predate the infection). Cell type and time point are not known.

The chain combines TRBV7-2 with TRBJ2-3, with 11 bases lining up with TRBD2. The trim removed 5 bases at V and 14 bases at J, leaving 12 bases unmatched. Looked up from germline, CDR1 is SGHTA and CDR2 is FQGNSA. This CDR3 region has 14 residues. In DNA, the CDR3 is TGTGCCAGCAGCCCCACTAGCGGGAGAGCCCCAGGGTATTTT. Residues: CASSPTSGRAPGYF.

This clonotype was observed a few times. The rearrangement uses TRBV10-3 and TRBJ2-7; D is perhaps TRBD1 (5 bases). Trimming removed 1 base at V and 2 bases at J, with 9 bases between. This CDR3 spans 14 amino acids. Germline-derived CDR1 and CDR2 are ENHRY and SYGVKD. The CDR3 is CAISEYTGAYEQYF. CDR3 DNA sequence: TGTGCCATCAGTGAGTATACAGGAGCCTACGAGCAGTACTTC.

The chain employs TRBV20-1 and TRBJ2-1; the D gene is possibly TRBD2 (5 bases). Germline V gene sequence: CDR1 DFQATT, CDR2 SNEGSKA (reference sequence). The CDR3 has 15 amino acids. V lost 3 bases to trimming and J lost 4 bases, with 16 bases between them. CDR3 in amino acids: CSARRSLSGYNEQFF. The CDR3 DNA sequence: TGCAGTGCTAGGAGAAGTTTGAGCGGTTACAATGAGCAGTTCTTC.

The chain employs TRBV18 and TRBJ2-1; 8 bases fit TRBD1. Germline V CDR1 and CDR2: KGHSH, LQKENI. The V gene end was trimmed by 3 bases and the J gene end by 14 bases; junction bases not matched to a gene: 12. The CDR3 is made up of 14 amino acids. DNA for the CDR3: TGTGCCAGCTCACCCTCGGCGACAGGGACAGGAGAGTTCTTC. It is translated as CASSPSATGTGEFF.

This clonotype was detected ten times or more. The V call is TRBV20-1, the J call TRBJ2-3; the match to TRBD2 covers 7 bases. This CDR3 spans 15 amino acids. In germline, CDR1 is DFQATT, CDR2 SNEGSKA (reference sequence). With 4 bases clipped from V and 2 bases from J, the junction kept 9 bases outside the gene matches. CDR3 loop: CSANGGAGTTDTQYF. CDR3 DNA sequence: TGCAGTGCTAACGGGGGAGCGGGAACCACAGATACGCAGTATTTT.

The chain links TRBV7-2 to TRBJ2-1, with 7 bases that match TRBD2. Germline V gene lookup returns CDR1 SGHTA and CDR2 FQGNSA. The CDR3 is 15 residues long. The trim removed 1 base at V and 6 bases at J, leaving 6 bases unmatched. The CDR3 is CASSLGLAALNEQFF. The CDR3 nucleotides are TGTGCCAGCAGCTTAGGTCTAGCGGCACTCAATGAGCAGTTCTTC. Looking up the rest from reference TRBV7-2 and TRBJ2-1 gives the full variable domain: GAGVSQSPSNKVTEKGKDVELRCDPISGHTALYWYRQSLGQGLEFLIYFQGNSAPDKSGLPSDRFSAERTGGSVSTLTIQRTQQEDSAVYLCASSLGLAALNEQFFGPGTRLTVL.

The chain uses TRBV15 and TRBJ2-1, with 7 bases aligning to TRBD2. The CDR3 runs 15 residues. V shed 1 base and J 6 bases; nucleotides not matched to a gene: 6. CDR1 is LNHNV, CDR2 YYDKDF, per germline (reference sequence). The CDR3 sequence is CATSRALGGGNEQFF. The CDR3 DNA follows: TGTGCCACCAGCAGAGCTCTGGGGGGGGGCAATGAGCAGTTCTTC. The variable domain in full, completed from reference TRBV15 and TRBJ2-1, reads DAMVIQNPRYQVTQFGKPVTLSCSQTLNHNVMYWYQQKSSQAPKLLFHYYDKDFNNEADTPDNFQSRRPNTSFCFLDIRSPGLGDTAMYLCATSRALGGGNEQFFGPGTRLTVL.